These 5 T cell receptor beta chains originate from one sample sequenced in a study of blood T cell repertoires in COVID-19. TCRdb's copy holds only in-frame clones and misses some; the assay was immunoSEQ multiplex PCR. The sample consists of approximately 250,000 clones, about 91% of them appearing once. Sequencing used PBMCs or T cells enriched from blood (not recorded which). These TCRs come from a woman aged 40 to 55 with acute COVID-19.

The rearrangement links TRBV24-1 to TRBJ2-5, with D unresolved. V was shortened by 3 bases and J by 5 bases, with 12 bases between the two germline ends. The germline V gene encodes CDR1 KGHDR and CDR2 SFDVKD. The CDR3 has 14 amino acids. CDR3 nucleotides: TGTGCCACCAGTGATCCCATTTTTGCGGAGACCCAGTACTTC. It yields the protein CATSDPIFAETQYF.

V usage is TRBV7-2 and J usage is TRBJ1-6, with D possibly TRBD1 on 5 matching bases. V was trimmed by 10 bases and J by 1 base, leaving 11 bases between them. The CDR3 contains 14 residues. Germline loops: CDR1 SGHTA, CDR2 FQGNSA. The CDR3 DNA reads TGTGCCACCGGGGGAGGGTCCTATAATTCACCCCTCCACTTT. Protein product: CATGGGSYNSPLHF.

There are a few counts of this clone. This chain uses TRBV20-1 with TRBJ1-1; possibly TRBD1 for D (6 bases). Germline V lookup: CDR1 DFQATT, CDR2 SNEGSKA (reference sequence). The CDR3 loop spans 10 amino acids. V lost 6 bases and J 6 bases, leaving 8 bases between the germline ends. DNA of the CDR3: TGCAGTGCCAAGGGGGCTGAAGCTTTCTTT. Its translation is CSAKGAEAFF.

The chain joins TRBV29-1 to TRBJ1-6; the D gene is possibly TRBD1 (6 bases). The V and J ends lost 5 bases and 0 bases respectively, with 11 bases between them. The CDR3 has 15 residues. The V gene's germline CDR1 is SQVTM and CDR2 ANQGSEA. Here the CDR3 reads CSVTTGSSYNSPLHF. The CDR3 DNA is TGCAGCGTTACAACAGGGAGCTCCTATAATTCACCCCTCCACTTT.

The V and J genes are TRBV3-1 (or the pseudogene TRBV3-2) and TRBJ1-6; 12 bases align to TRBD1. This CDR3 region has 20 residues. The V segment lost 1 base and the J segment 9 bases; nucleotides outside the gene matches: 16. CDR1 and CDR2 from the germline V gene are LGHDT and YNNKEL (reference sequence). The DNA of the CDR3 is TGTGCCAGCAGCCAAGGTACCGGGACAGGGGGCACCCTTGGCGTTTCACCCCTCCACTTT. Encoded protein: CASSQGTGTGGTLGVSPLHF.